One sample yielded the 7 T cell receptor beta chains listed below, sequenced in a study of T cell responses to AZD1222 COVID-19 vaccine. The repertoire was sequenced with immunoSEQ multiplex PCR; TCRdb's copy has only in-frame clones and lacks some. The data contain 150,000 or so clones, about 92% of them singletons. This sample comprised peripheral blood, obtained on day 0 of AZD1222 vaccination. These TCRs come from an adult in good health.

This chain connects TRBV24-1 to TRBJ2-1; 8 bases agree with TRBD1. CDR1 is KGHDR and CDR2 is SFDVKD in the germline V gene. Germline trimming cut 3 bases from V and 8 bases from J; bases unmatched to any gene: 8. The CDR3 sequence is 15 residues long. This CDR3 reads CATSDTRTGIHEQFF. The CDR3 region has the DNA TGTGCCACCAGTGATACCCGGACAGGGATCCATGAGCAGTTCTTC.

V is TRBV11-2 and J is TRBJ2-6; D gene unclear. Looked up from germline, CDR1 is SGHAT and CDR2 is FQNNGV. Trimming shortened V by 6 bases and J by 0 bases, and 3 bases separated the two germline ends. The CDR3 sequence is 13 residues long. The chain's CDR3 is CASRPSGANVLTF. The CDR3 DNA reads TGTGCCAGCAGACCCTCTGGGGCCAACGTCCTGACTTTC.

The chain combines TRBV5-1 with TRBJ1-2; D gene unclear. Germline V gene lookup returns CDR1 SGHRS and CDR2 YFSETQ. Trimming stripped 6 bases from V and 5 bases from J, with 23 bases between. The CDR3 length is 16 residues. The CDR3 DNA reads TGCGCCAGCACCCCGGGCGACCGTTCTTTAGCTTATGGCTACACCTTC. Translation gives CASTPGDRSLAYGYTF.

The V and J genes are TRBV5-1 and TRBJ1-1; possibly TRBD1 for D (5 bases). Per the germline V gene, CDR1 is SGHRS and CDR2 is YFSETQ. The CDR3 length is 16 residues. Trimming removed 0 bases from V and 1 base from J, with 13 bases in between. This CDR3 is CASSLAVDTENTEAFF. As DNA, the CDR3 is TGCGCCAGCAGCTTGGCGGTGGACACCGAGAACACTGAAGCTTTCTTT.

This clone appeared a single time. V is TRBV27 and J is TRBJ2-1; D is uncertain. Germline values: CDR1 MNHEY, CDR2 SMNVEV (reference sequence). With 4 bases removed from V and 3 bases from J, the gap between germline ends came to 7 bases. The CDR3 length is 13 residues. CDR3 DNA sequence: TGTGCCAGCAGTTATTCTCGCTACAATGAGCAGTTCTTC. It translates to CASSYSRYNEQFF.

The rearrangement joins TRBV5-1 to TRBJ2-5; TRBD2 is a possible D gene (5 bases). The V gene lost 3 bases and the J gene lost 5 bases, with 17 bases spanning the gap. CDR1 is SGHRS and CDR2 is YFSETQ in the germline V gene. CDR3 length: 15 residues. The CDR3, as DNA: TGCGCCAGCAGCTACAACCCGGGGTCAGGTGAGACCCAGTACTTC. Protein sequence: CASSYNPGSGETQYF.

This clone turned up a few times. The chain combines TRBV6-6 with TRBJ1-6; weak D call: TRBD1 (5 bases). Per germline, CDR1 MNHNY and CDR2 SVGAGI (reference sequence). V lost 6 bases and J 10 bases, leaving 10 bases between the germline ends. This CDR3 comprises 12 residues. The DNA for the CDR3 is TGTGCCAGCAGGACCCAGGGATCACCCCTCCACTTT. As protein: CASRTQGSPLHF.